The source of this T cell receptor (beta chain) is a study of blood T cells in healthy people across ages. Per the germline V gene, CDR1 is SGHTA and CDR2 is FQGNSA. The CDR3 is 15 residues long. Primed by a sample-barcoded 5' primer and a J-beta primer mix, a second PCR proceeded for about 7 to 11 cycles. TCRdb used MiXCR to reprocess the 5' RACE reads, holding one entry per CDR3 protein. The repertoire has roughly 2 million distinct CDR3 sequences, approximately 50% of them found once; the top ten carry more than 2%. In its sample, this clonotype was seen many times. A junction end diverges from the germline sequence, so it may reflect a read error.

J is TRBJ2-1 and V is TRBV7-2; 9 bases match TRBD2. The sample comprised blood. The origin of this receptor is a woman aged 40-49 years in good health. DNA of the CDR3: TGCGCCAGCAGCTTGGAGCTAGCGGGGTACAATGAGCAGTTCTTC. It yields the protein CASSLELAGYNEQFF.